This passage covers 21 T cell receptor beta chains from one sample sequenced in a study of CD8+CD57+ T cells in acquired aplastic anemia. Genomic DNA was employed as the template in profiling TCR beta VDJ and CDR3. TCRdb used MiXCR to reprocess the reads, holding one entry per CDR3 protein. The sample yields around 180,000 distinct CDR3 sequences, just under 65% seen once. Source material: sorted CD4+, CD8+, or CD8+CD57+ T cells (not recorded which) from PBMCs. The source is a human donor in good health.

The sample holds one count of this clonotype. DNA for the CDR3: TGTGCCAGCAGCGGAGTGGGGGCCGGCGGCGCTTTCTTT. Its translation is CASSGVGAGGAFF. J is TRBJ1-1 and V is TRBV11-2; D might be TRBD1 (6 bases). Germline loops: CDR1 SGHAT, CDR2 FQNNGV. The CDR3 length is 13 residues. Between the trimmed V and J ends, which lost 5 bases and 11 bases, there was a span of 18 bases.

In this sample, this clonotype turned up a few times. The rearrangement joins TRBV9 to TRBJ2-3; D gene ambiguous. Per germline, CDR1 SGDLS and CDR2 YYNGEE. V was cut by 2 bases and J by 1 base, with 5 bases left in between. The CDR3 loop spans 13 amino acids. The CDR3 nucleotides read TGTGCCAGCAGCGTCGGCGGCACAGATACGCAGTATTTT. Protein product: CASSVGGTDTQYF. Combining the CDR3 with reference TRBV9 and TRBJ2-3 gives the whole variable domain DSGVTQTPKHLITATGQRVTLRCSPRSGDLSVYWYQQSLDQGLQFLIQYYNGEERAKGNILERFSAQQFPDLHSELNLSSLELGDSALYFCASSVGGTDTQYFGPGTRLTVL.

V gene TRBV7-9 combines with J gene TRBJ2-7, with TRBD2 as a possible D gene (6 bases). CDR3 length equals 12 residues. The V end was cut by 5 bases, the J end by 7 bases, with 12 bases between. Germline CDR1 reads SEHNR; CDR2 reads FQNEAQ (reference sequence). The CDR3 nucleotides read TGTGCCAGCAGCCTTCCCGGGAGAGAGCAGTACTTC. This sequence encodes CASSLPGREQYF.

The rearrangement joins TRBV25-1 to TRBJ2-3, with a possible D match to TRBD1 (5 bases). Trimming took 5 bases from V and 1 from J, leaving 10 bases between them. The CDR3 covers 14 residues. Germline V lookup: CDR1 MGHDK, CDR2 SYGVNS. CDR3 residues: CASSQGPGTDTQYF. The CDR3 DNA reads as TGTGCCAGCAGTCAGGGCCCGGGCACAGATACGCAGTATTTT. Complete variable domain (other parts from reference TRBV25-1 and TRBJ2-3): EADIYQTPRYLVIGTGKKITLECSQTMGHDKMYWYQQDPGMELHLIHYSYGVNSTEKGDLSSESTVSRIRTEHFPLTLESARPSHTSQYLCASSQGPGTDTQYFGPGTRLTVL.

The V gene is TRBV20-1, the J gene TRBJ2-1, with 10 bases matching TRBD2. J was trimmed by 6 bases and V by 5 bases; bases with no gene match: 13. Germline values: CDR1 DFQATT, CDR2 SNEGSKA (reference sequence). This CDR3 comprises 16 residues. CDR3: CSAFTLAGGRGNEQFF. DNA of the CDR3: TGCAGTGCTTTCACCTTAGCGGGGGGCCGGGGCAATGAGCAGTTCTTC.

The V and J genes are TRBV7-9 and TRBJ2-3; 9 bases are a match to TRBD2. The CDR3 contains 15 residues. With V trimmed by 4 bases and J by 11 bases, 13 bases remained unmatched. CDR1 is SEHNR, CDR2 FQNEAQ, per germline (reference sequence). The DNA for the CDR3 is TGTGCCAGCAGCTCAAGCGGGGGGATTTACAATGAGCAGTATTTT. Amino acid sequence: CASSSSGGIYNEQYF.

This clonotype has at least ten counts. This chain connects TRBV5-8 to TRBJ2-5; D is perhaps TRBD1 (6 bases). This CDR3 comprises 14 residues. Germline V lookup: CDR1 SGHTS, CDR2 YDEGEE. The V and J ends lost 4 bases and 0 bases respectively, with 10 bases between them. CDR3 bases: TGTGCCAGCAGCACCGGACAGTACCAAGAGACCCAGTACTTC. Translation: CASSTGQYQETQYF.

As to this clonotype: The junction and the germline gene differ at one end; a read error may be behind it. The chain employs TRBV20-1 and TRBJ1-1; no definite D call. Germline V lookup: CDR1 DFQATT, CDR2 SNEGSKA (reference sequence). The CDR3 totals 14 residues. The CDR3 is CGASLTAMNTEAFF. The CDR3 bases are TGCGGTGCTAGCTTAACAGCTATGAATACTGAAGCTTTCTTT.

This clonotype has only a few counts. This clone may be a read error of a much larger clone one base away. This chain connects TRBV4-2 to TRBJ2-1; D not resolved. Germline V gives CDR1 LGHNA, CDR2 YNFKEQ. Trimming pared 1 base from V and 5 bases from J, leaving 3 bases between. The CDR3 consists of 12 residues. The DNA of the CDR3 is TGTGCCAGCAGCCAAGGTAACAATGAGCAGTTCTTC. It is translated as CASSQGNNEQFF.

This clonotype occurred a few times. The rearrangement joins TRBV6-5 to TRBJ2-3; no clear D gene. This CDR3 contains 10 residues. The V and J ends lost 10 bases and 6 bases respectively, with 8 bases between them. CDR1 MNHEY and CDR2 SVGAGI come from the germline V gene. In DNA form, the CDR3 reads TGTGCCACCCGGACGGATACGCAGTATTTT. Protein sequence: CATRTDTQYF.

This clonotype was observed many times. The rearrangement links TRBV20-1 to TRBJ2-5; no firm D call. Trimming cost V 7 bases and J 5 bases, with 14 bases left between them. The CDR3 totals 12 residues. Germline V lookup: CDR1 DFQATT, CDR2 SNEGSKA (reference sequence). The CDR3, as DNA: TGCAGTGTTGGGGTGCGCCGGGAGACCCAGTACTTC. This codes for CSVGVRRETQYF.

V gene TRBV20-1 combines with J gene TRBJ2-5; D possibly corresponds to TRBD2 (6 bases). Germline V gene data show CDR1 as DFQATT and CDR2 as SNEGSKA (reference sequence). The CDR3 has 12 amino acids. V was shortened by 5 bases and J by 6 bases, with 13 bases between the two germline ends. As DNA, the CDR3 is TGCAGTGCTGGCAGACTAGGGAAGACCCAGTACTTC. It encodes CSAGRLGKTQYF.

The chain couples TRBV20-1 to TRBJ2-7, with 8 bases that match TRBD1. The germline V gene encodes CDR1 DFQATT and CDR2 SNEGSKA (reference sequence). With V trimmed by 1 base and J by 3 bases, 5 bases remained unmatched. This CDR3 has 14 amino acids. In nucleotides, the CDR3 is TGCAGTGCTAGAGTCCGGACAGGGAACTACGAGCAGTACTTC. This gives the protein CSARVRTGNYEQYF.

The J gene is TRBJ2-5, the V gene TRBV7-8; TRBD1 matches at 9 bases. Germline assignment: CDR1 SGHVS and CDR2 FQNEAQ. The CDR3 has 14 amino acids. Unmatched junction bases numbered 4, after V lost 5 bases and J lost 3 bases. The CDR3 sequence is CASSQTGGKETQYF. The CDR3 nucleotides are TGTGCCAGCAGCCAGACAGGGGGGAAAGAGACCCAGTACTTC.

The CDR3 here is CASSPRPMPAGELFF. The CDR3, as DNA: TGTGCCAGCAGCCCACGACCTATGCCGGCCGGGGAGCTGTTTTTT. The genes are TRBV9 and TRBJ2-2; D gene uncertain. This CDR3 is 15 amino acids long. The V and J ends lost 4 bases and 6 bases respectively, with 16 bases between them. Per germline, CDR1 SGDLS and CDR2 YYNGEE.

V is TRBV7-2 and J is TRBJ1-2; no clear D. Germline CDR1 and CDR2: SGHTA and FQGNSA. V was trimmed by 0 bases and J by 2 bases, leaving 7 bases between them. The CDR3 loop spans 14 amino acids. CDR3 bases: TGTGCCAGCAGCTTAGCGTTCGGGAACTATGGCTACACCTTC. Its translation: CASSLAFGNYGYTF.

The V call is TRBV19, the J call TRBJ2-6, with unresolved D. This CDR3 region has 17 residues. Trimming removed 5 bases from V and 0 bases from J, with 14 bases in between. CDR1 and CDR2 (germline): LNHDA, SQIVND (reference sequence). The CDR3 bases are TGTGCCAGTAGTCCCCCCGACACGGGCTCTGGGGCCAACGTCCTGACTTTC. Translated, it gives CASSPPDTGSGANVLTF.

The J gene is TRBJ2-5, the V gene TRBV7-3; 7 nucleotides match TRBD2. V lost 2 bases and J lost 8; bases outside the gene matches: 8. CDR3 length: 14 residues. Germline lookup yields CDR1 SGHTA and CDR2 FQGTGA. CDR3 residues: CASSLGGDQRTQYF. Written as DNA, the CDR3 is TGTGCCAGCAGCTTAGGGGGGGACCAACGCACCCAGTACTTC.

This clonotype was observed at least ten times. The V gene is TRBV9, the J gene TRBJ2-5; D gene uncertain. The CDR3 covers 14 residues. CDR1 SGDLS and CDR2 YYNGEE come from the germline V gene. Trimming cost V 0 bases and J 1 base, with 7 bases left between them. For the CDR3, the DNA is TGTGCCAGCAGCGTAGCCGGGCCCCAAGAGACCCAGTACTTC. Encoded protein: CASSVAGPQETQYF.

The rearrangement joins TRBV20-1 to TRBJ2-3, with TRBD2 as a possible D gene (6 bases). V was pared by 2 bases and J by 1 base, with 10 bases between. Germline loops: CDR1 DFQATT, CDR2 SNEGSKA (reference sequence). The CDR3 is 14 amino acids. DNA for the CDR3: TGCAGTGCTAGAATGGAGGGGCGCACAGATACGCAGTATTTT. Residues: CSARMEGRTDTQYF.

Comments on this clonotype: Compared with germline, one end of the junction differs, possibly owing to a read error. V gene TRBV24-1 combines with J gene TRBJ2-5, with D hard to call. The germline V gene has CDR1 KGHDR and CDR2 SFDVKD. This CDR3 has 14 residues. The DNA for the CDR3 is TGTGCTACCAGTGATCCGGACGGCCAAGAGACCCAGTACTTC. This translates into CATSDPDGQETQYF.